A selection of T cell receptor beta chains follows, all from one sample in a study of cytotoxic CD8 clonotypes in ibrutinib-treated CLL. Assay: immunoSEQ multiplex PCR; the TCRdb copy retains only in-frame clones and omits some. The sample lists about 300,000 clones, 60% to 80% seen once, with approximately 5.6% in the top ten. Sequencing was performed on PBMCs, taken at disease progression, from a patient treated with ibrutinib. The receptor source for this set is a human donor with chronic lymphocytic leukemia. CDR3s include the opening cysteine and the closing phenylalanine or tryptophan. D genes are given only for firm matches. Size values are once, few and many counts, or a class for expanded clones, and some rows have none.

V	size	J	D	CDR3	DNA
TRBV7-6	few	TRBJ2-5	NA	CASSLVRGVETQYF	TGTGCCAGCAGCTTAGTGCGAGGCGTAGAGACCCAGTACTTC
TRBV4-1	NA	TRBJ2-1	NA	CASNPGTGPYNEQFF	TGCGCCAGCAACCCGGGGACGGGGCCGTACAATGAGCAGTTCTTC
TRBV15	NA	TRBJ1-6	NA	CATSRGPYSSPLHF	TGTGCCACCAGCAGAGGGCCCTACAGTTCACCCCTCCACTTT
TRBV5-1	NA	TRBJ2-1	TRBD2	CASSPGLAGVSYNEQFF	TGCGCCAGCAGCCCAGGACTAGCGGGGGTCTCCTACAATGAGCAGTTCTTC
TRBV29-1	NA	TRBJ2-1	NA	CSATGSPFNEQFF	TGCAGCGCAACAGGGTCCCCCTTCAATGAGCAGTTCTTC
TRBV5-1	NA	TRBJ2-1	TRBD1	CASREQGADYNEQFF	TGCGCCAGCCGAGAACAGGGGGCAGATTACAATGAGCAGTTCTTC
TRBV5-4	NA	TRBJ1-5	NA	CASSPGRFQPQHF	TGTGCCAGCAGCCCTGGAAGGTTTCAGCCCCAGCATTTT
TRBV7-2	NA	TRBJ1-4	NA	CASSQDSVGEKLFF	TGTGCCAGCAGCCAGGATTCCGTAGGTGAAAAACTGTTTTTT
TRBV5-1	once	TRBJ2-7	TRBD2	CASSTTSGGAYEQYF	TGCGCCAGCAGCACAACTAGCGGGGGGGCCTACGAGCAGTACTTC
TRBV9	NA	TRBJ1-2	TRBD1	CASSVEEGADYGYTF	TGTGCCAGCAGCGTAGAGGAGGGGGCGGACTATGGCTACACCTTC
TRBV11-2	NA	TRBJ1-1	NA	CASSLRPGARTEAFF	TGTGCCAGCAGCTTACGGCCAGGCGCTAGGACTGAAGCTTTCTTT
TRBV10-2	NA	TRBJ2-3	TRBD2	CASVTSGGRTDTQYF	TGCGCCAGTGTGACTAGCGGGGGCCGCACAGATACGCAGTATTTT
TRBV10-3	NA	TRBJ1-1	NA	CAISEVQGILMNTEAFF	TGTGCCATCAGTGAGGTCCAGGGGATATTAATGAACACTGAAGCTTTCTTT
TRBV28	NA	TRBJ1-2	NA	CASSSGLYGYTF	TGTGCCAGCAGTTCAGGCCTCTATGGCTACACCTTC
TRBV6-5	few	TRBJ1-1	NA	CATQSGGPEAFF	TGTGCCACCCAATCCGGCGGCCCTGAAGCTTTCTTT
TRBV7-9	NA	TRBJ2-1	TRBD2	CASSIILAGVGDEQFF	TGTGCCAGCAGCATCATCCTAGCGGGAGTCGGCGATGAGCAGTTCTTC
TRBV29-1	NA	TRBJ1-4	NA	CSVAIGTKEKLFF	TGCAGCGTTGCGATAGGGACAAAGGAAAAACTGTTTTTT
TRBV27	NA	TRBJ2-7	TRBD1	CASSPGQGLTYEQYF	TGTGCCAGCAGTCCGGGACAGGGCCTTACCTACGAGCAGTACTTC
TRBV7-3	few	TRBJ2-6	TRBD2	CASSPGLAGPGANVLTF	TGTGCCAGCAGCCCTGGACTAGCGGGACCTGGGGCCAACGTCCTGACTTTC
TRBV6-5	NA	TRBJ1-1	NA	CASSSGLAFF	TGTGCCAGCAGTTCAGGGTTGGCTTTCTTT
TRBV7-8	once	TRBJ2-1	NA	CASSLDIRGWEQFF	TGTGCCAGCAGCTTAGACATCCGGGGTTGGGAGCAGTTCTTC
TRBV18	NA	TRBJ1-4	TRBD1	CASSSGTGNEKLFF	TGTGCCAGCTCATCCGGGACAGGGAATGAAAAACTGTTTTTT
TRBV5-4	NA	TRBJ2-5	TRBD1	CASSSGQNLETQYF	TGTGCCAGCAGCTCGGGACAGAACCTAGAGACCCAGTACTTC
TRBV15	NA	TRBJ2-5	NA	CATSRGRQGGETQYF	TGTGCCACCAGCAGAGGGCGCCAGGGCGGTGAGACCCAGTACTTC
TRBV29-1	NA	TRBJ2-5	TRBD2	CSVEPLAGGPQYF	TGCAGCGTTGAACCACTAGCGGGGGGGCCCCAGTACTTC
TRBV19	few	TRBJ2-5	NA	CASSLQGRGQETQYF	TGTGCCAGTAGTCTACAGGGAAGAGGCCAAGAGACCCAGTACTTC
TRBV18	few	TRBJ2-7	NA	CASSPVGVEQYF	TGTGCCAGCTCACCAGTGGGGGTGGAGCAGTACTTC
TRBV5-4	few	TRBJ1-1	NA	CASSFGGMNTEAFF	TGTGCCAGCAGCTTCGGCGGAATGAACACTGAAGCTTTCTTT
TRBV27	once	TRBJ2-7	TRBD2	CASSLRTSGYEQYF	TGTGCCAGCAGTCTACGGACTAGCGGCTACGAGCAGTACTTC
TRBV15	NA	TRBJ2-7	NA	CATSRERGPYEQYF	TGTGCCACCAGCAGAGAGCGCGGTCCCTACGAGCAGTACTTC
TRBV29-1	few	TRBJ2-7	NA	CSGVTSYEQYF	TGCAGCGGGGTGACTAGTTACGAGCAGTACTTC
TRBV11-2	NA	TRBJ1-1	TRBD1	CASSLVLLRDRGTEAFF	TGTGCCAGCAGCTTAGTGCTGCTCCGCGACAGGGGCACTGAAGCTTTCTTT
TRBV5-1	NA	TRBJ2-1	NA	CASSLGQRNEQFF	TGCGCCAGCAGCTTGGGTCAGCGGAATGAGCAGTTCTTC
TRBV18	NA	TRBJ2-3	TRBD2	CASSPPELAGSTDTQYF	TGTGCCAGCTCACCACCTGAACTAGCGGGATCCACAGATACGCAGTATTTT
TRBV29-1	NA	TRBJ1-3	NA	CSVGGPIGDDSGNTIYF	TGCAGCGTCGGGGGACCCATAGGGGACGACTCTGGAAACACCATATATTTT
TRBV7-2	NA	TRBJ2-1	NA	CASSLPPNEQFF	TGTGCCAGCAGCTTGCCCCCTAATGAGCAGTTCTTC
TRBV29-1	NA	TRBJ1-1	NA	CSAGPRMNTEAFF	TGCAGCGCCGGACCGAGGATGAACACTGAAGCTTTCTTT
TRBV10-3	few	TRBJ1-1	NA	CAISESRTLGTEAFF	TGTGCCATCAGTGAGTCGCGTACCCTCGGGACTGAAGCTTTCTTT